Following are 8 T cell receptor beta chains from one sample sequenced in a study of T-cell memory formation after mild COVID-19. TCRdb re-called the 5' RACE reads through MiXCR, storing one row per CDR3 protein. The data show fewer than 450,000 distinct CDR3 sequences, under 25% seen once. Sequencing was carried out using PBMCs or a T cell subset sorted from them (not recorded which). The receptor source for this set is an adult woman who had mild COVID-19 (a few samples of this study predate the infection). Cell type and time point are not known.

The chain joins TRBV12-3 or TRBV12-4 to TRBJ1-1; weak D call: TRBD1 (5 bases). Trimming took 2 bases from V and 4 from J, leaving 14 bases between them. The CDR3 length is 15 residues. DNA of the CDR3: TGTGCCAGCAGTTTAAATCTCGGGGGGGGCACTGAAGCTTTCTTT. Translated, it gives CASSLNLGGGTEAFF.

This clonotype occurred once. The rearrangement links TRBV29-1 to TRBJ2-2; TRBD1 matches 11 bases. V dropped 5 bases and J dropped 5; count of bases not matched to a gene: 7. CDR1 and CDR2 (germline): SQVTM, ANQGSEA. The CDR3 spans 15 residues. CDR3 residues: CSVSLGTGGTGELFF. CDR3 coding DNA: TGCAGCGTTTCCTTAGGGACAGGGGGGACCGGGGAGCTGTTTTTT.

This chain joins TRBV4-3 and TRBJ1-3; D is ambiguous. The germline V gene has CDR1 LGHNA and CDR2 YSLEER. V shed 0 bases and J shed 6 bases, with 15 bases lying between them. The CDR3 loop spans 16 amino acids. The DNA of the CDR3 is TGCGCCAGCAGCCAAGATCGCTCGGGCACTACAAACACCATATATTTT. Protein: CASSQDRSGTTNTIYF.

The sample holds a few counts of this clonotype. This rearrangement joins TRBV27 to TRBJ2-1; D is unclear. V shed 5 bases and J shed 4 bases, with 9 bases lying between them. The CDR3 extends over 13 amino acids. Germline V gene data show CDR1 as MNHEY and CDR2 as SMNVEV (reference sequence). In DNA, the CDR3 is TGTGCCAGCAGTGTCCCAACGTACAATGAGCAGTTCTTC. It encodes CASSVPTYNEQFF.

Only one count was recorded for this clonotype. V and J are TRBV2 and TRBJ1-1; D perhaps matches TRBD1 (5 bases). Germline lookup yields CDR1 SNHLY and CDR2 FYNNEI. This CDR3 comprises 16 residues. V lost 1 base and J lost 1, with 13 bases in between. The CDR3 sequence: CASSEGGRARNTEAFF. CDR3 DNA: TGTGCCAGCAGTGAAGGGGGCAGGGCGCGGAACACTGAAGCTTTCTTT.

J is TRBJ1-2 and V is TRBV25-1; D not certain. Trimming removed 4 bases from V and 8 bases from J, with 17 bases in between. CDR1 and CDR2 (germline): MGHDK, SYGVNS. The CDR3 has 14 residues. CDR3 region: CASSGPFEGRGYTF. In DNA form, the CDR3 reads TGTGCCAGCAGTGGACCCTTCGAGGGAAGGGGCTACACCTTC.

The chain combines TRBV9 with TRBJ2-5, with 8 bases that match TRBD2. There are 16 residues in the CDR3. The V gene end was trimmed by 0 bases and the J gene end by 1 base; junction bases not matched to a gene: 5. Per the germline V gene, CDR1 is SGDLS and CDR2 is YYNGEE. Here the CDR3 DNA reads TGTGCCAGCAGCGTAGGTTTAGCGGGAACCCAAGAGACCCAGTACTTC. Translated: CASSVGLAGTQETQYF. Variable domain in full (rest from reference TRBV9 and TRBJ2-5): DSGVTQTPKHLITATGQRVTLRCSPRSGDLSVYWYQQSLDQGLQFLIQYYNGEERAKGNILERFSAQQFPDLHSELNLSSLELGDSALYFCASSVGLAGTQETQYFGPGTRLLVL.

The chain employs TRBV12-3 or TRBV12-4 and TRBJ1-1; no definite D call. The V gene lost 4 bases and the J gene lost 2 bases, with 8 bases spanning the gap. The CDR3 runs to 13 residues. CDR3 nucleotide sequence: TGTGCCAGCAGTTCTATGTTTAACACTGAAGCTTTCTTT. This gives the protein CASSSMFNTEAFF.